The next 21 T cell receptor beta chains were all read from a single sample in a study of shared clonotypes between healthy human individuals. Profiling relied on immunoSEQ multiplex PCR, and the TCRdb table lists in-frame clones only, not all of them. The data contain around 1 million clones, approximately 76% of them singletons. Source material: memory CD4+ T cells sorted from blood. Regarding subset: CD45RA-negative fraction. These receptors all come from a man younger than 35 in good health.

The CDR3 sequence: CASSLSGINTGELFF. Here the CDR3 DNA reads TGCGCCAGCAGCTTGTCTGGAATTAACACCGGGGAGCTGTTTTTT. The rearrangement links TRBV5-1 to TRBJ2-2; no clear D. Germline V gives CDR1 SGHRS, CDR2 YFSETQ. CDR3 length: 15 amino acids. V lost 1 base and J lost 2, with 9 bases in between.

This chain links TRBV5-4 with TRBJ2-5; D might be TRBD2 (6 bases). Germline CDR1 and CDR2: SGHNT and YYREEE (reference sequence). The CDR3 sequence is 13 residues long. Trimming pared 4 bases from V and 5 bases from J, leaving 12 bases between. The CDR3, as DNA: TGTGCCAGCAGCGGAGGGCCCTGGGAGACCCAGTACTTC. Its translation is CASSGGPWETQYF.

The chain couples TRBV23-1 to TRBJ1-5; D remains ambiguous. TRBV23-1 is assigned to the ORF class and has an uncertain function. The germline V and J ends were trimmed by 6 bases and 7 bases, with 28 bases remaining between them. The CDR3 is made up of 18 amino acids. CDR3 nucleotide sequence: TGCGCCAGCAGGCAAAGCCCACGGGCCAAAAACATACAACAGCCCCAGCATTTT. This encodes CASRQSPRAKNIQQPQHF.

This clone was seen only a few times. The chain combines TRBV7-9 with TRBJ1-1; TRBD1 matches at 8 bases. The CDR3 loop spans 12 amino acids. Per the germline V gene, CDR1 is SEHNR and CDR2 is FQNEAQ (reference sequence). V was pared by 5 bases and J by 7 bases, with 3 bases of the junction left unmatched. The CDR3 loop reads CASSRTGLEAFF. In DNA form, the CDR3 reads TGTGCCAGCAGCAGGACAGGGCTTGAAGCTTTCTTT.

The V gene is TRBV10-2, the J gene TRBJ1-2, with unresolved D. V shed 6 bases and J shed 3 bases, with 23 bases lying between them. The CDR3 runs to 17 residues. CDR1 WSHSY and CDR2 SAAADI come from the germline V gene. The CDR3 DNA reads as TGCGCCAGCAGAGATCAGAGGCTCCCCCCCGTCGACTATGGCTACACCTTC. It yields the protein CASRDQRLPPVDYGYTF.

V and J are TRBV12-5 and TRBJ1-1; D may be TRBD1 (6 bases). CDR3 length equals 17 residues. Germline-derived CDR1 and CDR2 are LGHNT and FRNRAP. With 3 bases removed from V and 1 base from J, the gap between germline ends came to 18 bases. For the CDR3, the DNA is TGTGCTAGTGGTTTAGGACTAGGGGGGGCCAGGAACACTGAAGCTTTCTTT. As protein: CASGLGLGGARNTEAFF.

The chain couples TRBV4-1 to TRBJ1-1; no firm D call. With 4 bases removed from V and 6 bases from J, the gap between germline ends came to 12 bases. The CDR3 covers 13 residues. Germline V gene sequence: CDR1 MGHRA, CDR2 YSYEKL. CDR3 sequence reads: CASSLPGYSEAFF. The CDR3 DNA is TGCGCCAGCAGCCTGCCCGGGTACTCTGAAGCTTTCTTT.

CDR3 bases: TGTGCCATCAGTGAAGGGAATGGAAACACCATATATTTT. Its protein is CAISEGNGNTIYF. The V gene is TRBV10-3, the J gene TRBJ1-3, with unresolved D. The CDR3 consists of 13 residues. The V and J ends lost 3 bases and 3 bases respectively, with 6 bases between them. Germline V lookup: CDR1 ENHRY, CDR2 SYGVKD.

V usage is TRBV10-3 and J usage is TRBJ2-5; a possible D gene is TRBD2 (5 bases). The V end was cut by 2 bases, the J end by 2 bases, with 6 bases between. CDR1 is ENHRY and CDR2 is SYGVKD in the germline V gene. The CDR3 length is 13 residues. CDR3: CAISEREQETQYF. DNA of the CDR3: TGTGCCATCAGTGAGAGGGAGCAAGAGACCCAGTACTTC.

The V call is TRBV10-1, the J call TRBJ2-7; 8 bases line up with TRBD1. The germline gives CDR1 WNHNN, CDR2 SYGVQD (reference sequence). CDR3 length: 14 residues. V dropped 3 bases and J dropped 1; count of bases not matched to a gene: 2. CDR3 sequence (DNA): TGCGCCAGCAGTGACAGGGACAGGTCCTACGAGCAGTACTTC. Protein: CASSDRDRSYEQYF.

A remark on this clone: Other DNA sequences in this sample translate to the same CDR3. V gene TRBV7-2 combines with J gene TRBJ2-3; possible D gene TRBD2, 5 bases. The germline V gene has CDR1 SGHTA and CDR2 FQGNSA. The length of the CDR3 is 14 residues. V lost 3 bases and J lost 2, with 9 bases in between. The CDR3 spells CASSFGGFTDTQYF. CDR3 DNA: TGTGCCAGCAGCTTCGGAGGATTCACAGATACGCAGTATTTT.

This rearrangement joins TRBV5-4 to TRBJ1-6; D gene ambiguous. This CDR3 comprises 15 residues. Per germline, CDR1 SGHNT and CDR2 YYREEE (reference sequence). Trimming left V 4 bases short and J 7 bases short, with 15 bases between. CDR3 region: CASSIALGSNSPLHF. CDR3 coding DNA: TGTGCCAGCAGCATCGCTCTGGGGTCAAATTCACCCCTCCACTTT.

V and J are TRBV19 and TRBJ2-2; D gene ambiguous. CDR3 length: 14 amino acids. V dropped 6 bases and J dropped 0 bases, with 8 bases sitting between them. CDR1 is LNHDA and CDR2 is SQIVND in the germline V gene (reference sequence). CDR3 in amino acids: CASSGIPNTGELFF. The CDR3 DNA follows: TGTGCCAGTAGCGGCATACCGAACACCGGGGAGCTGTTTTTT.

The CDR3 DNA follows: TGTGCCAGCAGTTTCCAAGACAGTATCAGTCAGCCCCAGCATTTT. Protein sequence: CASSFQDSISQPQHF. The gene calls are TRBV28 and TRBJ1-5; maybe TRBD1 (5 bases). Germline assignment: CDR1 MDHEN and CDR2 SYDVKM. The CDR3 runs 15 residues. Trimming cost V 3 bases and J 6 bases, with 15 bases left between them.

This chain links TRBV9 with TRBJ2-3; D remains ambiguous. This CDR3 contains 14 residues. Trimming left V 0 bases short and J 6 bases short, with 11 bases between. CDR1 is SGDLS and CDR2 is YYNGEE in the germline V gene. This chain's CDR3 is CASSVGTSKDTQYF. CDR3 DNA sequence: TGTGCCAGCAGCGTAGGTACTTCTAAGGATACGCAGTATTTT.

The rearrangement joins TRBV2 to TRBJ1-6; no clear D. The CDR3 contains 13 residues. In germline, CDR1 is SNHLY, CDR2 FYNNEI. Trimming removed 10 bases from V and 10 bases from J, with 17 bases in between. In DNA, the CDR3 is TGTGCCACTACCTGGCGGGGTGGCTCACCCCTCCACTTT. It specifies CATTWRGGSPLHF. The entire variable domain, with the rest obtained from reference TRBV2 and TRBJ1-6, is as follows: EPEVTQTPSHQVTQMGQEVILRCVPISNHLYFYWYRQILGQKVEFLVSFYNNEISEKSEIFDDQFSVERPDGSNFTLKIRSTKLEDSAMYFCATTWRGGSPLHFGNGTRLTVT.

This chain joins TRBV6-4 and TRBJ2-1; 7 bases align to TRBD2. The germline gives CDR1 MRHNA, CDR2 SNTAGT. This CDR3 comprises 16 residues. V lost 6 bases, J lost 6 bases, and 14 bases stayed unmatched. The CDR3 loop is CASSVEGGRRANEQFF. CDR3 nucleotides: TGTGCCAGCAGCGTCGAGGGAGGGAGGAGGGCCAATGAGCAGTTCTTC.

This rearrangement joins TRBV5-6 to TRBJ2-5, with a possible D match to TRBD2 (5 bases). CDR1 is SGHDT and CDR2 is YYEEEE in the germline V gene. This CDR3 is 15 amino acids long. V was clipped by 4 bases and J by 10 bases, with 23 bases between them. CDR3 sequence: CASSPPGLAEVDQYF. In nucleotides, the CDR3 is TGTGCCAGCAGCCCCCCGGGTCTAGCCGAGGTGGACCAGTACTTC.

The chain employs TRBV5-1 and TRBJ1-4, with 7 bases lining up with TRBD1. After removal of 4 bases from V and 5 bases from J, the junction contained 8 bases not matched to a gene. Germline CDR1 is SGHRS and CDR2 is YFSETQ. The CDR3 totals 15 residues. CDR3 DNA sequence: TGCGCCAGCAGCCCCCAGGGACAGTCCAATGAAAAACTGTTTTTT. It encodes CASSPQGQSNEKLFF.

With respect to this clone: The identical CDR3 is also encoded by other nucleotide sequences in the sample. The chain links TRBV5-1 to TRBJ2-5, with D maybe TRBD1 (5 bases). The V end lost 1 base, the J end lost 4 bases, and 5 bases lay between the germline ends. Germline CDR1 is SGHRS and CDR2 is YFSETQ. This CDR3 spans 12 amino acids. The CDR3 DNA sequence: TGCGCCAGCAGCTTGACAGGAGAGACCCAGTACTTC. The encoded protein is CASSLTGETQYF.

The DNA of the CDR3 is TGTGCCAGCCACCCGGGGGTATTCTACGAGCAGTACTTC. It is translated as CASHPGVFYEQYF. The rearrangement joins TRBV6-4 to TRBJ2-7; TRBD2 is a possible D gene (6 bases). This CDR3 spans 13 amino acids. CDR1 MRHNA and CDR2 SNTAGT come from the germline V gene. V lost 8 bases, J lost 3 bases, and 14 bases lay in between.